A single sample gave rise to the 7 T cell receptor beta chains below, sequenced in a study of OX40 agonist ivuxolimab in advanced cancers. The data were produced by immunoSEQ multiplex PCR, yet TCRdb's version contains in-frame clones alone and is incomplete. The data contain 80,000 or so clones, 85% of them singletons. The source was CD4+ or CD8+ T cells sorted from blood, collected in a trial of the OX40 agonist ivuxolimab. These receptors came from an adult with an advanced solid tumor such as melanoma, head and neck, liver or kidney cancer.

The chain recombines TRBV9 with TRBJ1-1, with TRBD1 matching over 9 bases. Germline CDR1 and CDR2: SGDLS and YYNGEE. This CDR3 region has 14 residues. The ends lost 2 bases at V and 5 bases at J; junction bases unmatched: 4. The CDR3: CASSVGTGTTEAFF. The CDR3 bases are TGTGCCAGCAGCGTTGGGACAGGGACAACTGAAGCTTTCTTT.

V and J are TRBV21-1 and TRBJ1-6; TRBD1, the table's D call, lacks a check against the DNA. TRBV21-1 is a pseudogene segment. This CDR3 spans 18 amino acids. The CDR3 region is CASDNWDRVSPYNSPLHF. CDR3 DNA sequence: TGTGCCAGCGATAATTGGGACAGGGTCTCCCCCTATAATTCACCCCTCCACTTT.

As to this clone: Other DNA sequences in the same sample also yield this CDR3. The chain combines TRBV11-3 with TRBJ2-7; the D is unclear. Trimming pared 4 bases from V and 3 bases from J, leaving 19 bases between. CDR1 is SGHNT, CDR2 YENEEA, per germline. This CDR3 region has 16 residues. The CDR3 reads CASSSRPTQSDYEQYF. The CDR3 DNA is TGTGCCAGCAGCTCCCGCCCGACGCAATCCGACTACGAGCAGTACTTC.

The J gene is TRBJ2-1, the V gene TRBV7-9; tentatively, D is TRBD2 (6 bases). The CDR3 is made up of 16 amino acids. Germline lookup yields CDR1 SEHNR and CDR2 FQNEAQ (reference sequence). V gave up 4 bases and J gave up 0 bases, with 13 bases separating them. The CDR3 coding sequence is TGTGCCAGCAGCTCCGAGGAGGGAAGCTCCTACAATGAGCAGTTCTTC. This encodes CASSSEEGSSYNEQFF.

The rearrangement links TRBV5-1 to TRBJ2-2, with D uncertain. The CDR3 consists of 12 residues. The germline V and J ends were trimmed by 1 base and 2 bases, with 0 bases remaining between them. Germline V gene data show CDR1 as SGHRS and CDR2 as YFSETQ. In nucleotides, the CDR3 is TGCGCCAGCAGCTTGAACACCGGGGAGCTGTTTTTT. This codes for CASSLNTGELFF.

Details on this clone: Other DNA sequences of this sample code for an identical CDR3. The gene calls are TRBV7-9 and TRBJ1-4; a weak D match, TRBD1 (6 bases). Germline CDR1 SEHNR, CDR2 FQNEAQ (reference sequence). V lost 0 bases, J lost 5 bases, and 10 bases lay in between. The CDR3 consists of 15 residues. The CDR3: CASSLARTVNEKLFF. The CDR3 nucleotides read TGTGCCAGCAGCTTAGCCCGGACAGTGAATGAAAAACTGTTTTTT.

The CDR3 here is CASSPRQPMNTEAFF. CDR3 coding DNA: TGTGCCAGCAGCCCCCGACAGCCCATGAACACTGAAGCTTTCTTT. V usage is TRBV9 and J usage is TRBJ1-1, with a possible D match to TRBD1 (5 bases). Trimming shortened V by 4 bases and J by 0 bases, and 13 bases separated the two germline ends. Germline assignment: CDR1 SGDLS and CDR2 YYNGEE. This CDR3 spans 15 amino acids.